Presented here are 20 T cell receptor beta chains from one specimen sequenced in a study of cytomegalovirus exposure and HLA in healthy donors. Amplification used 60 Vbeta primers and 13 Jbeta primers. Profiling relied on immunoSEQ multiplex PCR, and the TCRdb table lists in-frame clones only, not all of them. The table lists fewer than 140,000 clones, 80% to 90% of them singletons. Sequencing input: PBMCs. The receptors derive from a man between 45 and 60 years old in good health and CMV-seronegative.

CDR3 amino acids: CASSPIPGLLAKNIQYF. The CDR3 bases are TGTGCCAGCTCGCCAATCCCGGGACTTTTAGCCAAAAACATTCAGTACTTC. The chain employs TRBV18 and TRBJ2-4; maybe TRBD2 (6 bases). This CDR3 is 17 amino acids long. V gave up 6 bases and J gave up 0 bases, with 18 bases separating them. Germline V gives CDR1 KGHSH, CDR2 LQKENI.

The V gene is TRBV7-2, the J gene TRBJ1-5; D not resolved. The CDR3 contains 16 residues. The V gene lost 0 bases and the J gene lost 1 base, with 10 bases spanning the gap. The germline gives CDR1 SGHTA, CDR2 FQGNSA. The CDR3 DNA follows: TGTGCCAGCAGCTTAGCCTACGTAGCCAGCAATCAGCCCCAGCATTTT. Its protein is CASSLAYVASNQPQHF.

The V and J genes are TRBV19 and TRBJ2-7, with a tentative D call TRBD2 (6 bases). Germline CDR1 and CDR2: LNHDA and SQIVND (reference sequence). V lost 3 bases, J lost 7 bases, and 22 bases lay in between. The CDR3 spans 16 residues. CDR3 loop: CASSIPGSSTAGEQYF. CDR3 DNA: TGTGCCAGTAGTATCCCTGGTTCGAGTACAGCGGGTGAGCAGTACTTC.

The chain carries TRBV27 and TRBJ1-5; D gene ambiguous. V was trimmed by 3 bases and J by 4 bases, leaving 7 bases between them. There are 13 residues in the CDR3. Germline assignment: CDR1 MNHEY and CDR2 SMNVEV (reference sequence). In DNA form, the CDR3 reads TGTGCCAGCAGTTTTTCGGGAAATCAGCCCCAGCATTTT. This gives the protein CASSFSGNQPQHF.

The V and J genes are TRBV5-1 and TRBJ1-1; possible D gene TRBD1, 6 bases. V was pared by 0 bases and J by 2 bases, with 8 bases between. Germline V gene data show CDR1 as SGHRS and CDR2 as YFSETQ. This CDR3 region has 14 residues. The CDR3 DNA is TGCGCCAGCAGCTTGGTAGGGACAAACACTGAAGCTTTCTTT. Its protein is CASSLVGTNTEAFF.

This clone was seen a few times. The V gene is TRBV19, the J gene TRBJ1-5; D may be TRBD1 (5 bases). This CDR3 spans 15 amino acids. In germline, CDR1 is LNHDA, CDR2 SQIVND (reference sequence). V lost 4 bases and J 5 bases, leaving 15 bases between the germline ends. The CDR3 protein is CASSRGGPGHQPQHF. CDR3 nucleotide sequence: TGTGCCAGTAGTAGGGGGGGACCGGGGCATCAGCCCCAGCATTTT.

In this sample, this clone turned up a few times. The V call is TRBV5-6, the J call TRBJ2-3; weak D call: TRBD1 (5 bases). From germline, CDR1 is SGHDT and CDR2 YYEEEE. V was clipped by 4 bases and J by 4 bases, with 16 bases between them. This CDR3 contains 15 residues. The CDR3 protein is CASSLNFGQADTQYF. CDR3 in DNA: TGTGCCAGCAGCCTGAATTTTGGACAAGCAGATACGCAGTATTTT.

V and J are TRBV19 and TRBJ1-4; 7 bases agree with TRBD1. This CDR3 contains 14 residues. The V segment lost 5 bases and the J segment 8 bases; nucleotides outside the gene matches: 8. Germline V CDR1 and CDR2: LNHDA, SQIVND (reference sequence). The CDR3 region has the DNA TGTGCCAGTAGTCTGGACAGGCAGAACGAAAAACTGTTTTTT. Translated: CASSLDRQNEKLFF.

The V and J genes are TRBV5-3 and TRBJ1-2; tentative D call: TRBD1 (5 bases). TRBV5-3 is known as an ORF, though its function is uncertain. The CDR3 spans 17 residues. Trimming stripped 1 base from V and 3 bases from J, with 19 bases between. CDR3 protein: CARSLMMPGWQHYGYTF. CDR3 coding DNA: TGTGCCAGAAGCTTGATGATGCCAGGGTGGCAGCACTATGGCTACACCTTC.

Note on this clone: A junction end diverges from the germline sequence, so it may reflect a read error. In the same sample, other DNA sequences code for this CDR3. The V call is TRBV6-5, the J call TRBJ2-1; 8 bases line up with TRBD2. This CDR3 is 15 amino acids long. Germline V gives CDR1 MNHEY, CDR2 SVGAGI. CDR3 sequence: CASSRSSGGAYEQFF. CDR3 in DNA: TGCGCCAGCAGTAGATCATCCGGGGGGGCATATGAGCAGTTCTTC.

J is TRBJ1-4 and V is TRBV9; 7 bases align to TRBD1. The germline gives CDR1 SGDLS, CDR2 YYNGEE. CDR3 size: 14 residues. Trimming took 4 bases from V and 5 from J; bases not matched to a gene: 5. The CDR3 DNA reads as TGTGCCAGCAGCTCGGGACAGCCAAATGAAAAACTGTTTTTT. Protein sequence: CASSSGQPNEKLFF.

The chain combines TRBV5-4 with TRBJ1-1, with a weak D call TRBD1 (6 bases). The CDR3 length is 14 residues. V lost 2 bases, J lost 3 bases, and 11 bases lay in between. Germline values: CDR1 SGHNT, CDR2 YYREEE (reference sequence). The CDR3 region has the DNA TGTGCCAGCAGCTTAAACAGGGCGGACACTGAAGCTTTCTTT. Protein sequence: CASSLNRADTEAFF.

CDR3 sequence (DNA): TGTGCCATCAGTGAGTCCGGGACAGCAAATTCACCCCTCCACTTT. Its translation is CAISESGTANSPLHF. The rearrangement links TRBV10-3 to TRBJ1-6; TRBD1 matches at 7 bases. Germline CDR1 and CDR2: ENHRY and SYGVKD. The V segment lost 0 bases and the J segment 7 bases; nucleotides outside the gene matches: 3. CDR3 size: 15 residues.

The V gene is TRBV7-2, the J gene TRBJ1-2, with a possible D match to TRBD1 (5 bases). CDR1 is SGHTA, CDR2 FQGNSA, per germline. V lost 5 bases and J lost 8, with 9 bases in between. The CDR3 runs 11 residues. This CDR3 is CASSPGRGYTF. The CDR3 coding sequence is TGTGCCAGCAGCCCAGGGAGGGGCTACACCTTC.

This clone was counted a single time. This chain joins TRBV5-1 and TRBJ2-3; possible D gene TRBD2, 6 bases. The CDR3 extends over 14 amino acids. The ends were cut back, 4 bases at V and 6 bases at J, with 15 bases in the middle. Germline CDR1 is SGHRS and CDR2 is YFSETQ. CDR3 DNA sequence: TGCGCCAGCAGCCCGGAGGGGCTTGTTGATACGCAGTATTTT. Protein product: CASSPEGLVDTQYF.

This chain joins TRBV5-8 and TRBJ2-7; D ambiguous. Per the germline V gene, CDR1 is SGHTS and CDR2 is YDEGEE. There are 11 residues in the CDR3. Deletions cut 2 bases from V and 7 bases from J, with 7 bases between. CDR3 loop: CASSFQVEQYV. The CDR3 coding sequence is TGTGCCAGCAGCTTCCAGGTTGAGCAGTACGTC.

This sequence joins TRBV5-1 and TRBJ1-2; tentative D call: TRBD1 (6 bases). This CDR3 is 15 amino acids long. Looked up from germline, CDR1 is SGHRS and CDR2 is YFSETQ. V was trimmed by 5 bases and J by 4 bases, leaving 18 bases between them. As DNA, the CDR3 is TGCGCCAGCAGTTCGGACGGCTCACAGGGCTATGGCTACACCTTC. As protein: CASSSDGSQGYGYTF.

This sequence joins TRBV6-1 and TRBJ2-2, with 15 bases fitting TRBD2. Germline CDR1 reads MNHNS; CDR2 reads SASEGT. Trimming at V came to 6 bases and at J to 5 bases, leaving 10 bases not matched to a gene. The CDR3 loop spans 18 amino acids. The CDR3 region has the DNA TGTGCCAGCAGAGAACGCCCCGGGACTAGCGGGGGGACCGGGGAGCTGTTTTTT. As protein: CASRERPGTSGGTGELFF.

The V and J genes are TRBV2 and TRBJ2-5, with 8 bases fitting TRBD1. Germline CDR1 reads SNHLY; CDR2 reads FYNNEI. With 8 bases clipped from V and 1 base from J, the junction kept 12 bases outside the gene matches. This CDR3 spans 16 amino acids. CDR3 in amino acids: CASSLGTGDPQETQYF. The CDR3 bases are TGTGCCAGCTCTCTTGGGACAGGTGACCCCCAAGAGACCCAGTACTTC.

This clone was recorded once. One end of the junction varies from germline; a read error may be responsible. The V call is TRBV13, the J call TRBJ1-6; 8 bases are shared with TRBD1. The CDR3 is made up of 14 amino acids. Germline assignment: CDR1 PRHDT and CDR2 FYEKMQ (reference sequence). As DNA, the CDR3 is TGTACCAGCAGCCTGGACAGGGTAGGGTCACCCCTCCACTTT. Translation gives CTSSLDRVGSPLHF.